This T cell receptor (beta chain) is drawn from a study of CD8 T cells in ankylosing spondylitis. This clonotype has a handful of counts. The antigen remains unidentified. Study-wide points: As reported, disease-linked clones showed significant enrichment in matched ankylosing spondylitis synovial fluid. Blood of patients with ankylosing spondylitis appeared to be characterized by a TCR beta motif of about eight highly homologous variants. Several of the motif variants were reported before in synovial fluid and blood from reactive arthritis.

CDR1 and CDR2 from the germline V gene are SGDLS and YYNGEE. The CDR3 contains 15 residues. V was shortened by 3 bases and J by 2 bases, with 14 bases between the two germline ends. The authors made TCR beta libraries by quantitative 5'-RACE with molecular barcodes. MiXCR was run by TCRdb on the 5' RACE reads, yielding one entry per CDR3 protein. This table holds roughly 97,000 distinct CDR3 sequences, about 8.3% found once. The origin of this receptor is a male donor with ankylosing spondylitis or in good health (not recorded which). The sequenced material came from blood, either unsorted or a sorted T cell fraction (not recorded which). This chain links TRBV9 with TRBJ1-1; weak D call: TRBD1 (6 bases). In DNA, the CDR3 is TGTGCCAGCAGCGGTATCGGACAGACCAACACTGAAGCTTTCTTT. Translating it yields CASSGIGQTNTEAFF. Looking up the rest from reference TRBV9 and TRBJ1-1 gives the full variable domain: DSGVTQTPKHLITATGQRVTLRCSPRSGDLSVYWYQQSLDQGLQFLIQYYNGEERAKGNILERFSAQQFPDLHSELNLSSLELGDSALYFCASSGIGQTNTEAFFGQGTRLTVV.